This TCR beta chain was retrieved from a study of blood T cell repertoires in COVID-19. On the study more broadly: Samples taken during acute and convalescent COVID-19 were collected in the United States, Italy and Spain. The analysed material was cDNA or gDNA that came from T cells, B-cell-depleted T cells, or PBMCs.

Some clones are missing from TCRdb's copy, which holds only in-frame ones; the method was immunoSEQ multiplex PCR. This sample has tens of thousands of clones; 88% occur once, and the top ten carry 4.8%. Germline-derived CDR1 and CDR2 are MNHEY and SVGAGI. V was cut by 7 bases and J by 7 bases, with 16 bases left in between. The CDR3 totals 14 residues. The genes are TRBV6-5 and TRBJ1-4, with D tentatively TRBD1 (5 bases). The receptor was isolated from a woman at least 80 years old with active COVID-19. The sample was peripheral blood. The CDR3 spells CASMAGSGIEKLFF. For the CDR3, the DNA is TGTGCCAGCATGGCAGGGTCAGGAATTGAAAAACTGTTTTTT.